Listed below are T cell receptor beta chains from one sample, sequenced in a study of blood T cells in healthy people across ages. TCRdb ran MiXCR on the 5' RACE reads and lists one entry per CDR3 protein. The sample has 1.5 million or so distinct CDR3 sequences, about 43% seen once. Specimen: blood. All receptors come from a woman younger than 35 in good health. CDR3s include the opening cysteine and the closing phenylalanine or tryptophan. A D gene is named only where the DNA matches it firmly. Rows give clone size only sometimes, using once, few, many, or a class for an expanded clone.

D gene,J gene,clone size,CDR3 length,V gene,CDR3 protein,CDR3 DNA
NA,TRBJ2-7,NA,14,TRBV5-1,CASRGGPSSYEQYF,TGCGCCAGCAGGGGAGGTCCTAGCAGCTACGAGCAGTACTTC
NA,TRBJ1-1,NA,14,TRBV27,CASSQRTTLIEAFF,TGTGCCAGCAGCCAAAGGACAACACTTATTGAAGCTTTCTTT
TRBD1,TRBJ1-5,few,16,TRBV6-5,CASSSLTQGADQPQHF,TGTGCCAGCAGTTCCCTTACACAGGGGGCGGATCAGCCCCAGCATTTT
NA,TRBJ2-7,once,14,TRBV7-9,CACSFPRGPYEQYF,TGTGCCTGCAGTTTTCCACGGGGGCCCTACGAGCAGTACTTC
NA,TRBJ2-7,few,13,TRBV7-9,CASSVLTDYEQYF,TGTGCCAGCAGCGTCTTGACTGACTACGAGCAGTACTTC
NA,TRBJ2-7,NA,19,TRBV28,CASTKSRIPQLVGYNEQYF,TGTGCCAGCACCAAATCGAGGATTCCACAGCTAGTCGGTTACAATGAGCAGTACTTC
TRBD2,TRBJ2-7,few,18,TRBV5-4,CASSRRLAGGLRFDEQYF,TGTGCCAGCAGCCGTCGACTAGCGGGAGGTTTGCGATTCGACGAGCAGTACTTC
NA,TRBJ2-7,NA,14,TRBV7-9,CASSLGRNKYEQYF,TGTGCCAGCAGCTTGGGGCGCAATAAGTACGAGCAGTACTTC
TRBD2,TRBJ2-3,NA,18,TRBV6-1,CASRGGLAGGTTSDTQYF,TGTGCCAGCAGAGGCGGGCTAGCGGGAGGGACTACGTCAGATACGCAGTATTTT
TRBD2,TRBJ2-7,NA,13,TRBV29-1,CSVETSGTYEQYF,TGCAGCGTTGAAACTAGCGGGACCTACGAGCAGTACTTC
NA,TRBJ2-7,NA,16,TRBV5-1,CASSFFGPSSYNEQYF,TGCGCCAGCAGCTTTTTCGGGCCGAGCTCCTACAATGAGCAGTACTTC
NA,TRBJ2-1,NA,13,TRBV7-8,CTSIAGWNNEQFF,TGTACCAGCATAGCAGGGTGGAACAATGAGCAGTTCTTC
NA,TRBJ2-2,few,16,TRBV9,CASSFGHGQNTGELFF,TGTGCCAGCAGCTTCGGGCATGGACAGAACACCGGGGAGCTGTTTTTT
NA,TRBJ2-5,NA,16,TRBV7-9,CASSLAGVGVGETQYF,TGTGCCAGCAGCTTAGCAGGTGTCGGGGTCGGTGAGACCCAGTACTTC
NA,TRBJ2-5,NA,14,TRBV28,CASSSLYNQETQYF,TGTGCCAGCAGTTCTTTGTACAACCAAGAGACCCAGTACTTC
TRBD2,TRBJ2-1,NA,16,TRBV10-3,CAISLGTTHSYNEQFF,TGTGCCATCAGCTTAGGGACTACCCACTCCTACAATGAGCAGTTCTTC
NA,TRBJ2-1,few,15,TRBV28,CATKLRDSPYNEQFF,TGTGCCACCAAGCTCCGGGACTCCCCTTACAATGAGCAGTTCTTC
TRBD1,TRBJ1-4,many,16,TRBV7-9,CASSGQGLATNEKLFF,TGTGCCAGCTCGGGACAGGGTTTAGCAACTAATGAAAAACTGTTTTTT